This note documents a single TCR beta chain sequence. Its specificity is unknown. The trim removed 4 bases at V and 8 bases at J, leaving 11 bases unmatched. CDR3 length: 15 amino acids. The germline V gene has CDR1 SGHNT and CDR2 YENEEA. Via MiXCR, TCRdb re-called the 5' RACE reads, giving one row per CDR3 protein. The sample includes under 300,000 distinct CDR3 sequences, about an eighth of them seen just once. This sample is drawn from a study of identical twins. Whole-study results and caveats: Twin-shared out-of-frame alpha sequences showed excess low generation probability. Within cord blood, abundant beta clonotypes carried fewer insertions, but memory repertoires showed no such trend. Beta out-of-frame twin sharing showed a weaker excess.

The data were also submitted as part of a second study, on yellow fever vaccine responses in identical twins.

The specimen was memory (CD45RO+) T cells sorted from blood. This chain links TRBV11-3 with TRBJ2-3; 8 nucleotides agree with TRBD2. This clonotype was sampled from a woman aged 18 to 35 in good health. The CDR3 coding sequence is TGTGCCAGCAGCTACACAAGCGGGGGAAAGCGTACGCAGTATTTT. Amino acid sequence: CASSYTSGGKRTQYF.